This entry concerns a single TCR beta chain. The ends were cut back, 6 bases at V and 1 base at J, with 9 bases in the middle. The germline V gene encodes CDR1 LNHDA and CDR2 SQIVND (reference sequence). CDR3 size: 13 residues. The protocol was immunoSEQ multiplex PCR, while the TCRdb copy is restricted to in-frame clones and leaves out a portion. The sample carries some 200,000 clones, approximately 83% recorded once. Participants' own reports of clinical history determined their cohort assignment. This entry comes from a study of blood T cell repertoires in COVID-19. At the level of the study: Sites in the United States, Italy and Spain provided acute and convalescent COVID-19 samples. T cells, B-cell-depleted T cells, or PBMCs supplied cDNA or gDNA.

The source of this sequence is a woman in her thirties or forties with acute COVID-19. Sequencing was performed on PBMCs or T cells enriched from blood (not recorded which). J is TRBJ1-1 and V is TRBV19; D might be TRBD1 (5 bases). In nucleotides, the CDR3 is TGTGCCAGTAGAACCAGGGAGAACACTGAAGCTTTCTTT. Amino acid sequence: CASRTRENTEAFF.